This T cell receptor (beta chain) was retrieved from a study of OX40 agonist ivuxolimab in advanced cancers. Here immunoSEQ multiplex PCR was the method, and the copy in TCRdb shows in-frame clones only, minus some. The profile shows around 84,000 clones, 90% to 95% of them singletons. The germline V gene has CDR1 SGHNT and CDR2 YYREEE (reference sequence). The CDR3 runs 15 residues. V lost 3 bases, J lost 6 bases, and 11 bases stayed unmatched. The receptor was derived from an adult with an advanced solid tumor such as melanoma, head and neck, liver or kidney cancer. The material was CD4+ or CD8+ T cells sorted from blood, obtained in a trial of the OX40 agonist ivuxolimab. V gene TRBV5-4 combines with J gene TRBJ2-7, with TRBD1 identical over 8 bases. The CDR3 DNA sequence: TGTGCCAGCAGCTCGGCGCAGGGGGCGAATGGCGAGCAGTACTTC. Residues: CASSSAQGANGEQYF. The full variable domain, its missing parts supplied by reference TRBV5-4 and TRBJ2-7, is ETGVTQSPTHLIKTRGQQVTLRCSSQSGHNTVSWYQQALGQGPQFIFQYYREEENGRGNFPPRFSGLQFPNYSSELNVNALELDDSALYLCASSSAQGANGEQYFGPGTRLTVT.